The T cell receptor (beta chain) under discussion was sequenced for a study of cytomegalovirus exposure and HLA in healthy donors. Vbeta (60) and Jbeta (13) primers were used in the PCR. Per the authors' pipeline: Later reanalysis found 80 million or so unique TCR beta chains, roughly 9.9 million of them shared. Repertoires were generated with immunoSEQ multiplex PCR, while TCRdb's copy carries only in-frame clones and drops some. Clonal size and the V and J genes are those of that table, whereas D and trimming came from the DNA. The table lists about 120,000 clones, under 12% of them singletons. This CDR3 contains 14 residues. V was trimmed by 0 bases and J by 6 bases, leaving 12 bases between them. The germline V gene encodes CDR1 GTSNPN and CDR2 SVGIG (reference sequence).

The specimen sequenced was PBMCs. The sequence came from a woman aged 18-29 years in good health and CMV-seropositive. The chain couples TRBV30 to TRBJ1-5, with D possibly TRBD1 on 5 matching bases. In DNA, the CDR3 is TGTGCCTGGAGTGTATCTGGGGGGGGTCAGCCCCAGCATTTT. It codes for CAWSVSGGGQPQHF.